A single sample is the source of the 7 T cell receptor beta chains below, sequenced in a study of T cell responses to AZD1222 COVID-19 vaccine (dated by TCRdb to about 2021). The meaning of the sample's time point label: baseline before first vaccination. The protocol used for the library was the immunoSEQ multiplex PCR assay. This is the immuneACCESS table as TCRdb keeps it, with only in-frame sequences that have V and J called. A part of the clones is gone; compared with another copy, unresolved V genes explain less than half, and the rest is unexplained. This sample gives over 150,000 clones in total; approximately 90% of them show up just once. Less than 3.5% of the sample goes to the ten largest clones. The sample here was peripheral blood, taken on day 0 of AZD1222 vaccination. These receptors came from an adult in good health.

A single count supports this clone. The chain combines TRBV11-2 with TRBJ1-2, with a tentative D call TRBD1 (5 bases). Trimming took 6 bases from V and 8 from J, leaving 22 bases between them. Germline-derived CDR1 and CDR2 are SGHAT and FQNNGV. The CDR3 loop spans 15 amino acids. CDR3: CASSPGSILFEGYTF. CDR3 in DNA: TGTGCCAGCAGTCCAGGGTCCATTTTGTTCGAAGGCTACACCTTC.

This clone was found once. The chain is built from TRBV19 and TRBJ2-2; the D gene is possibly TRBD1 (5 bases). The V and J ends lost 7 bases and 4 bases respectively, with 25 bases between them. CDR1 is LNHDA and CDR2 is SQIVND in the germline V gene (reference sequence). This CDR3 comprises 18 residues. The CDR3 nucleotides are TGTGCCAGTACCTATTGGACAAACCCAGAGCGCGGCACCGGGGAGCTGTTTTTT. As protein: CASTYWTNPERGTGELFF.

J is TRBJ1-1 and V is TRBV6-2 or TRBV6-3; D not certain. The CDR3 spans 13 residues. V was cut by 6 bases and J by 5 bases, with 13 bases left in between. Germline values: CDR1 MNHEY, CDR2 SVGEGT. CDR3 nucleotides: TGTGCCAGCAGCCCTGACCCGAGGACTGAAGCTTTCTTT. It codes for CASSPDPRTEAFF.

This clone was found a few times. V and J are TRBV18 and TRBJ2-1; TRBD1 matches 7 bases. The J segment lost 5 bases and the V segment lost 0 bases, leaving 7 bases of the junction unmatched. CDR3 length: 16 residues. Germline V CDR1 and CDR2: KGHSH, LQKENI. CDR3 in DNA: TGTGCCAGCTCACCACCGACCGGGACAGTAAACAATGAGCAGTTCTTC. Encoded protein: CASSPPTGTVNNEQFF.

The rearrangement links TRBV28 to TRBJ1-2; 9 nucleotides agree with TRBD1. V gave up 4 bases and J gave up 4 bases; unmatched junction bases: 13. CDR1 and CDR2 (germline): MDHEN, SYDVKM. The length of the CDR3 is 17 residues. CDR3 loop: CASSSATGGGRPYGYTF. The CDR3 DNA sequence: TGTGCCAGCAGTTCGGCCACAGGGGGCGGAAGGCCCTATGGCTACACCTTC.

This clone showed up just a few times. The chain carries TRBV29-1 and TRBJ2-1; D is possibly TRBD1 (6 bases). The CDR3 sequence is 12 residues long. Germline CDR1 reads SQVTM; CDR2 reads ANQGSEA. V lost 2 bases and J lost 6, with 8 bases in between. CDR3 loop: CSVEHRANEQFF. In DNA form, the CDR3 reads TGCAGCGTTGAACACAGGGCCAATGAGCAGTTCTTC.

The chain links TRBV13 to TRBJ2-7; 8 bases are a match to TRBD1. This CDR3 region has 14 residues. In germline, CDR1 is PRHDT, CDR2 FYEKMQ (reference sequence). The trim removed 4 bases at V and 5 bases at J, leaving 7 bases unmatched. This chain's CDR3 is CASSSRQGSNEQYF. The CDR3 bases are TGTGCCAGCAGCTCCCGACAGGGGAGCAACGAGCAGTACTTC.